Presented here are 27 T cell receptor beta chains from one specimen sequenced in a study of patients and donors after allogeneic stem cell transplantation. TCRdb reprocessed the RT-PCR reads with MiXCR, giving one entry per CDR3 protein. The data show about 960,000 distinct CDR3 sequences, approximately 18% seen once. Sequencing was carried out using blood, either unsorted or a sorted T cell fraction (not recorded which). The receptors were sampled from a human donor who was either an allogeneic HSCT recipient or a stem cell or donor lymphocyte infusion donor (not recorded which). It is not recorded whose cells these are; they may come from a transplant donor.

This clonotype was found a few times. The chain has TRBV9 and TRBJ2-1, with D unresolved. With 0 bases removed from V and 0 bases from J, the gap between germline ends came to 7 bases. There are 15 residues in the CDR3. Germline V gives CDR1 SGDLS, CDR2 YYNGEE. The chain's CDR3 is CASSVAGRSYNEQFF. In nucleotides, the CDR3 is TGTGCCAGCAGCGTAGCAGGTCGCTCCTACAATGAGCAGTTCTTC.

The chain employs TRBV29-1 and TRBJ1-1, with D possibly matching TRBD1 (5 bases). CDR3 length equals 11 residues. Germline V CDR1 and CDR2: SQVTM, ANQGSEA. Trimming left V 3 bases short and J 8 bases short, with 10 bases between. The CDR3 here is CSVEARVEAFF. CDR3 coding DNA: TGCAGCGTTGAGGCCAGGGTCGAAGCTTTCTTT.

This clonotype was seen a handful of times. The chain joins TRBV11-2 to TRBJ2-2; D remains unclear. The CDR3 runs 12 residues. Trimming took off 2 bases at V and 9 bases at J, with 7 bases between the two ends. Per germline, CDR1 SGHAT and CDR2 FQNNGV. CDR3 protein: CASSLRVRELFF. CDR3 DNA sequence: TGTGCCAGCAGCTTACGGGTGCGGGAGCTGTTTTTT.

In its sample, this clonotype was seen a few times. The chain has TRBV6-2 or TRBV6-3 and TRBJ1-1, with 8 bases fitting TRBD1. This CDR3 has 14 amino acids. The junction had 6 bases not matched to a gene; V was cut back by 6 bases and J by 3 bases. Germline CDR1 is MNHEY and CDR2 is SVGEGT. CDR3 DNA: TGTGCCAGCAGGACTCGGGGACAGGACACTGAAGCTTTCTTT. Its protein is CASRTRGQDTEAFF.

CDR3: CASILRGSGNEQFF. CDR3 DNA: TGTGCCAGCATCTTGCGCGGGAGCGGAAATGAGCAGTTCTTC. The chain employs TRBV12-3 or TRBV12-4 and TRBJ2-1; 7 bases fit TRBD2. This CDR3 comprises 14 residues. Trimming removed 7 bases from V and 7 bases from J; junction bases left unmatched: 10.

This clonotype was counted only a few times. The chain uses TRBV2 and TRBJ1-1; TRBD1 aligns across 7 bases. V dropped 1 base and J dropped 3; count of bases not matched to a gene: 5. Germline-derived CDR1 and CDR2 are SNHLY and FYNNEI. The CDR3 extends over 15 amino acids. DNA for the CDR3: TGTGCCAGCAGTGAAGTTGGGGGACAGCACACTGAAGCTTTCTTT. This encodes CASSEVGGQHTEAFF.

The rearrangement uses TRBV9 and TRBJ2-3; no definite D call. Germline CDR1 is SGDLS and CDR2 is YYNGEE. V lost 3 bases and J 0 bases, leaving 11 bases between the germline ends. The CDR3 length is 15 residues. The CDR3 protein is CASSDMTSSTDTQYF. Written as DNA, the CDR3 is TGTGCCAGCAGCGATATGACGAGCAGCACAGATACGCAGTATTTT.

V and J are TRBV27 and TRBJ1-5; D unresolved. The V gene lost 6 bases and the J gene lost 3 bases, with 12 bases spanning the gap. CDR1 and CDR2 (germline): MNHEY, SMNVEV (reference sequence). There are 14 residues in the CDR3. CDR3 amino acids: CASSPIPLNQPQHF. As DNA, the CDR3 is TGTGCCAGCAGCCCCATCCCTCTCAATCAGCCCCAGCATTTT.

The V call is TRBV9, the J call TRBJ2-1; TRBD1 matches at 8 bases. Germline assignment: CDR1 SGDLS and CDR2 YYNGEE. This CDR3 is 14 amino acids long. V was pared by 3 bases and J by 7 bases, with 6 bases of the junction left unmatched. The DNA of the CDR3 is TGTGCCAGCAGCGACGGGACAGGCCTGAATGAGCAGTTCTTC. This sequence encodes CASSDGTGLNEQFF.

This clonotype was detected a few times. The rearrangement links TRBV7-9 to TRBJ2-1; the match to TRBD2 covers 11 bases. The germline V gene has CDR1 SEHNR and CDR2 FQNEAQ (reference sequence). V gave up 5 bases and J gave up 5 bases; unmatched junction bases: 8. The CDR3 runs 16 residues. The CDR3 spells CASSDAGLAADNEQFF. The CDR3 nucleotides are TGTGCCAGCAGCGACGCGGGACTAGCGGCGGACAATGAGCAGTTCTTC.

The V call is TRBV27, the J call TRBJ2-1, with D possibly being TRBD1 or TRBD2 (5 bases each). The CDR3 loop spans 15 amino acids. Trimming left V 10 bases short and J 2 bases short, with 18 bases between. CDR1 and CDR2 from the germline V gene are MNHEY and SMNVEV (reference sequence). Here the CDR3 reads CANPTTGAPYNEQFF. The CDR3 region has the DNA TGTGCCAACCCAACCACCGGGGCACCCTACAATGAGCAGTTCTTC.

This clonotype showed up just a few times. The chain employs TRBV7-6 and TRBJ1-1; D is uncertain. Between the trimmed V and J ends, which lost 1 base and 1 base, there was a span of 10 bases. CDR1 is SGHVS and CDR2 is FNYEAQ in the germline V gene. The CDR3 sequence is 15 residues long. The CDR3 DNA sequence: TGTGCCAGCAGCTTAGTTTCGGTTACGAACACTGAAGCTTTCTTT. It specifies CASSLVSVTNTEAFF. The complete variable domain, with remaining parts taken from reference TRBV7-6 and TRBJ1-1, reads GAGVSQSPRYKVTKRGQDVALRCDPISGHVSLYWYRQALGQGPEFLTYFNYEAQQDKSGLPNDRFSAERPEGSISTLTIQRTEQRDSAMYRCASSLVSVTNTEAFFGQGTRLTVV.

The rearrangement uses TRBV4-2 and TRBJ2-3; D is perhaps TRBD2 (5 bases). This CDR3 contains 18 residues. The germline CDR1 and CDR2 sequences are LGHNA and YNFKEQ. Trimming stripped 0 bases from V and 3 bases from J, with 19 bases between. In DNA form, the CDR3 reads TGTGCCAGCAGCCAAGATGGGTGGACGGGGTTTGGTACAGATACGCAGTATTTT. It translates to CASSQDGWTGFGTDTQYF.

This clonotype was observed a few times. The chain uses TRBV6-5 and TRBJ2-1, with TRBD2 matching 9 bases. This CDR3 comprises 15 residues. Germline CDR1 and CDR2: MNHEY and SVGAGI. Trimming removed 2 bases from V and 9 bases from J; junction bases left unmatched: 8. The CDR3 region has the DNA TGTGCCAGCAGTTACAGAGCGGGAGGTCTCGGTGAGCAGTTCTTC. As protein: CASSYRAGGLGEQFF.

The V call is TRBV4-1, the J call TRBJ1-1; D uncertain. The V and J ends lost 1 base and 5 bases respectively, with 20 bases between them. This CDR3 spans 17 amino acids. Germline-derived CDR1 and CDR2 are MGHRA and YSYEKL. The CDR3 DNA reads TGCGCCAGCAGCCAAGGCCCCAGGTCCTTTATAAGAACTGAAGCTTTCTTT. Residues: CASSQGPRSFIRTEAFF.

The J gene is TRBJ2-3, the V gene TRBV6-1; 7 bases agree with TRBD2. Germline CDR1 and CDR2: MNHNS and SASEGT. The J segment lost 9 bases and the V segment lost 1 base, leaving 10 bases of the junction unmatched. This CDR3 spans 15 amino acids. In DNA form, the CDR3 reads TGTGCCAGCAGTGAAGATCGACTAGCCCGCGGCACGCAGTATTTT. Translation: CASSEDRLARGTQYF.

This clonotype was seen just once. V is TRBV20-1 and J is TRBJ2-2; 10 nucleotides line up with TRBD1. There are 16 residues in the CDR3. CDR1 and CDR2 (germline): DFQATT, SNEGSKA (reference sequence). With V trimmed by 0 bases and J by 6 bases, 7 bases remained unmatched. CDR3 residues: CSARDFGDRGSGELFF. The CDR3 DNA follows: TGCAGTGCTAGAGATTTTGGGGACAGGGGCTCCGGGGAGCTGTTTTTT.

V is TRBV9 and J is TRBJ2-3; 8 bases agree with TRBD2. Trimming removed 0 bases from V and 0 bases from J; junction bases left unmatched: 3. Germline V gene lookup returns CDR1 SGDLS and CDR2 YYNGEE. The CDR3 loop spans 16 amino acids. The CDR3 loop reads CASSVDRGGSTDTQYF. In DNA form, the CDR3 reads TGTGCCAGCAGCGTAGATCGCGGGGGGAGCACAGATACGCAGTATTTT.

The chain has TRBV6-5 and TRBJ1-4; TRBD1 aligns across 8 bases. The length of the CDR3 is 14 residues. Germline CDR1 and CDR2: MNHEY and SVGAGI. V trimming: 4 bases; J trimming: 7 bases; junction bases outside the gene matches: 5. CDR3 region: CASSFGQGAEKLFF. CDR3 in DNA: TGTGCCAGCAGTTTCGGCCAGGGGGCTGAAAAACTGTTTTTT.

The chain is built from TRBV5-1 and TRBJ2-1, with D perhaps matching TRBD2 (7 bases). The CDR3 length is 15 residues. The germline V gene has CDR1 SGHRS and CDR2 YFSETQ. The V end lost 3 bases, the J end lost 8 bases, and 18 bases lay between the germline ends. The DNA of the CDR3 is TGCGCCAGCAGCTCTGGTGGGGGGGGCCAGCATGAGCAGTTCTTC. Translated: CASSSGGGGQHEQFF.

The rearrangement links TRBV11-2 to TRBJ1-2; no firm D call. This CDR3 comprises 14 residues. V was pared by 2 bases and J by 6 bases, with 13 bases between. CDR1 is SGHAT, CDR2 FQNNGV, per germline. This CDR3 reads CASSLSRVVDGYTF. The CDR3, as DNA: TGTGCCAGCAGCTTAAGTAGAGTTGTGGATGGCTACACCTTC.

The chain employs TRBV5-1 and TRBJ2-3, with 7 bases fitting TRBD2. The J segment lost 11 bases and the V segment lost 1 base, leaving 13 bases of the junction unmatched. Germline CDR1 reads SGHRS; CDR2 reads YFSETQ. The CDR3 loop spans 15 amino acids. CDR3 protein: CASSLSTSGTGGQYF. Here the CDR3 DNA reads TGCGCCAGCAGCTTGAGTACAAGCGGGACTGGCGGGCAGTATTTT.

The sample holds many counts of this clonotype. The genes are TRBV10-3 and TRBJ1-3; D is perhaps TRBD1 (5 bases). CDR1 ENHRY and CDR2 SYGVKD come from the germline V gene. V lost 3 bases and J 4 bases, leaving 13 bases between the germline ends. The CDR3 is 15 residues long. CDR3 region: CAISDGGLSGNTIYF. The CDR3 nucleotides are TGTGCCATCAGTGATGGGGGTTTGTCGGGAAACACCATATATTTT.

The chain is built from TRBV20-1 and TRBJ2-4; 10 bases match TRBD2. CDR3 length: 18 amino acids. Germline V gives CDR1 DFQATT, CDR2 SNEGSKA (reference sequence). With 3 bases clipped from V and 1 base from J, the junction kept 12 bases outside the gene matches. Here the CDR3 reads CSARLAGVIVKAKNIQYF. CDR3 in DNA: TGCAGTGCTAGGCTAGCGGGAGTAATTGTGAAGGCCAAAAACATTCAGTACTTC.

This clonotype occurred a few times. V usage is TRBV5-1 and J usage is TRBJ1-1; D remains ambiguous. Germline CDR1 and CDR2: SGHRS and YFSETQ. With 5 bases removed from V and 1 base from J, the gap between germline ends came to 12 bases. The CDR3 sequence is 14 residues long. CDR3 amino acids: CASRDRLGNTEAFF. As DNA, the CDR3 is TGCGCCAGCAGAGATAGACTGGGGAACACTGAAGCTTTCTTT.

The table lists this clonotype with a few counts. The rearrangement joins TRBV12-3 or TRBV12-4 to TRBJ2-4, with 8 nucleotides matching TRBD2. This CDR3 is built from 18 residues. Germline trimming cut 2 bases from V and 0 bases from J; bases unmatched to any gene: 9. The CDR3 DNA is TGTGCCAGCAGTTTAACGGCTAGCGGGTTTATAGCCAAAAACATTCAGTACTTC. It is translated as CASSLTASGFIAKNIQYF.

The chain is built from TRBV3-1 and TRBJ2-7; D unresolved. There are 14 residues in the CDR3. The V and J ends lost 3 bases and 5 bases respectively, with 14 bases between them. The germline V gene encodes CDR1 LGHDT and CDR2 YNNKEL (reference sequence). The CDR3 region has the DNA TGTGCCAGCAGCCAGAGACTGCTTATCGACGAGCAGTACTTC. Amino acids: CASSQRLLIDEQYF.